The 15 T cell receptor beta chains below were found in one sample sequenced in a study of blood T cell repertoires in COVID-19. Repertoires were generated with immunoSEQ multiplex PCR, while TCRdb's copy carries only in-frame clones and drops some. The repertoire holds roughly 110,000 clones, with approximately 84% as singletons. Sequenced: peripheral blood. Receptors were obtained from a woman aged 60-75 years with acute or convalescent COVID-19.

The chain links TRBV25-1 to TRBJ2-7, with 14 nucleotides matching TRBD2. Germline CDR1 MGHDK, CDR2 SYGVNS. CDR3 length equals 17 residues. V shed 8 bases and J 1 base; nucleotides not matched to a gene: 10. The CDR3 protein is CASSNSGLAGASYEQYF. The CDR3 region has the DNA TGTGCCAGCTCCAATTCGGGACTAGCGGGAGCGTCCTACGAGCAGTACTTC.

This chain's CDR3 is CASSQGVGYTF. In DNA form, the CDR3 reads TGTGCCAGCAGCCAAGGAGTGGGCTACACCTTC. This chain links TRBV3-1 (or the pseudogene TRBV3-2) with TRBJ1-2, with D unresolved. V gave up 1 base and J gave up 8 bases, with 5 bases separating them. CDR3 length: 11 residues. Germline V gene lookup returns CDR1 LGHDT and CDR2 YNNKEL (reference sequence).

The chain has TRBV7-2 and TRBJ2-4; 7 bases align to TRBD1. This CDR3 is built from 13 residues. Germline V CDR1 and CDR2: SGHTA, FQGNSA. The V segment lost 3 bases and the J segment 8 bases; nucleotides outside the gene matches: 4. The chain's CDR3 is CASSLGQWDIQYF. The CDR3, as DNA: TGTGCCAGCAGCTTGGGACAGTGGGACATTCAGTACTTC.

The V gene is TRBV7-9, the J gene TRBJ1-2, with 7 bases fitting TRBD1. The length of the CDR3 is 15 residues. V gave up 3 bases and J gave up 3 bases; unmatched junction bases: 7. Germline V gives CDR1 SEHNR, CDR2 FQNEAQ (reference sequence). In DNA form, the CDR3 reads TGTGCCAGCAGCTTTCGGGGACAGACCTACTATGGCTACACCTTC. It encodes CASSFRGQTYYGYTF.

This clone appeared a single time. The chain employs TRBV2 and TRBJ1-5, with D hard to call. Trimming took off 2 bases at V and 0 bases at J, with 8 bases between the two ends. CDR3 length: 15 residues. Germline V lookup: CDR1 SNHLY, CDR2 FYNNEI. The CDR3 nucleotides read TGTGCCAGCAGTGAACTCAGGAATAGCAATCAGCCCCAGCATTTT. Residues: CASSELRNSNQPQHF.

The chain has TRBV5-4 and TRBJ1-1, with TRBD1 identical over 8 bases. V gave up 4 bases and J gave up 2 bases; unmatched junction bases: 4. CDR1 is SGHNT, CDR2 YYREEE, per germline (reference sequence). This CDR3 is 14 amino acids long. CDR3 in DNA: TGTGCCAGCAGCCATACAGGGGGTAACACTGAAGCTTTCTTT. It codes for CASSHTGGNTEAFF.

The rearrangement links TRBV28 to TRBJ2-3; 11 nucleotides align to TRBD2. Germline V gene sequence: CDR1 MDHEN, CDR2 SYDVKM. The V and J ends lost 0 bases and 0 bases, in that order; junction bases with no gene match: 2. The CDR3 runs 17 residues. CDR3 sequence (DNA): TGTGCCAGCAGTTTATGGGCTAGCGGGAGGAGCACAGATACGCAGTATTTT. Its translation: CASSLWASGRSTDTQYF.

The chain recombines TRBV11-1 with TRBJ2-5; D not resolved. The V end was cut by 5 bases, the J end by 1 base, with 11 bases between. The CDR3 totals 14 residues. Germline V gene data show CDR1 as SGHAT and CDR2 as FQDESV (reference sequence). In DNA form, the CDR3 reads TGTGCCAGCAGCCCAAACCCTATCCAAGAGACCCAGTACTTC. Its translation: CASSPNPIQETQYF.

The rearrangement links TRBV1 to TRBJ2-1; the DNA was not used to check the table's D call, TRBD2. TRBV1 represents a pseudogene. This CDR3 is built from 15 residues. The CDR3 region is CTSSQPGGPDNEQFF. DNA of the CDR3: TGCACCAGCAGCCAACCGGGGGGGCCCGACAATGAGCAGTTCTTC.

The V call is TRBV19, the J call TRBJ2-7; TRBD2 might be the D (5 bases). CDR3 length: 12 residues. V was trimmed by 6 bases and J by 0 bases, leaving 6 bases between them. CDR1 is LNHDA and CDR2 is SQIVND in the germline V gene (reference sequence). The CDR3 DNA reads TGTGCCAGTAGCCGGGGCTCCTACGAGCAGTACTTC. Residues: CASSRGSYEQYF. The whole variable domain, filled in from reference TRBV19 and TRBJ2-7, reads DGGITQSPKYLFRKEGQNVTLSCEQNLNHDAMYWYRQDPGQGLRLIYYSQIVNDFQKGDIAEGYSVSREKKESFPLTVTSAQKNPTAFYLCASSRGSYEQYFGPGTRLTVT.

The gene calls are TRBV11-2 and TRBJ2-1; 7 bases fit TRBD2. V shed 5 bases and J 5 bases; nucleotides not matched to a gene: 12. Germline V gene data show CDR1 as SGHAT and CDR2 as FQNNGV. The CDR3 consists of 16 residues. CDR3 region: CASSPNLAALNNEQFF. DNA of the CDR3: TGTGCCAGCAGCCCCAATCTAGCGGCACTCAACAATGAGCAGTTCTTC.

V gene TRBV3-1 (or the pseudogene TRBV3-2) combines with J gene TRBJ2-7; D might be TRBD1 (6 bases). There are 14 residues in the CDR3. Trimming pared 2 bases from V and 3 bases from J, leaving 11 bases between. CDR1 and CDR2 (germline): LGHDT, YNNKEL (reference sequence). The CDR3 nucleotides are TGTGCCAGCAGCCAAAGACCACAGGGCTACGAGCAGTACTTC. This gives the protein CASSQRPQGYEQYF.

This clone was counted a few times. V is TRBV2 and J is TRBJ1-4; D uncertain. This CDR3 contains 14 residues. V lost 7 bases, J lost 1 base, and 10 bases lay in between. Per germline, CDR1 SNHLY and CDR2 FYNNEI. CDR3 DNA: TGTGCCAGCACGCGGGCCAGAACTAATGAAAAACTGTTTTTT. Amino acid sequence: CASTRARTNEKLFF.

This clone showed up just once. The CDR3 region is CASSTPRRESSNQPQHF. The CDR3 nucleotides are TGCGCCAGCAGCACTCCTCGGAGGGAATCGAGCAATCAGCCCCAGCATTTT. The rearrangement links TRBV5-1 to TRBJ1-5; D gene ambiguous. CDR3 length: 17 amino acids. Trimming took off 4 bases at V and 1 base at J, with 18 bases between the two ends. Germline loops: CDR1 SGHRS, CDR2 YFSETQ.

The J gene is TRBJ2-5, the V gene TRBV6-5; 11 nucleotides align to TRBD2. CDR1 and CDR2 (germline): MNHEY, SVGAGI. With 11 bases clipped from V and 3 bases from J, the junction kept 5 bases outside the gene matches. The CDR3 is made up of 13 amino acids. In nucleotides, the CDR3 is TGTGCCGTAAGACTAGCGGGGAAAGAGACCCAGTACTTC. Its translation: CAVRLAGKETQYF.